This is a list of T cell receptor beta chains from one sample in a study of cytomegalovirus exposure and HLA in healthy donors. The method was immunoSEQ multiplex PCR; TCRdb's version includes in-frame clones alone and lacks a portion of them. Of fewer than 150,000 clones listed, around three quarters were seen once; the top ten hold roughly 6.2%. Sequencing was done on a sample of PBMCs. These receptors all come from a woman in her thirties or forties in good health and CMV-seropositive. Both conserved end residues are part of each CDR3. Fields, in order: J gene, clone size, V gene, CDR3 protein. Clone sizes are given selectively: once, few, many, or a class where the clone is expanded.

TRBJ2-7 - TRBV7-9 CASSLPGSPDSQYF
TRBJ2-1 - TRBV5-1 CASSLGPRDNEQFF
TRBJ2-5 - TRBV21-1 CASSKAGRGGSQETQYF
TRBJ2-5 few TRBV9 CASSVPRSGGAQETQYF
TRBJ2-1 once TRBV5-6 CASSLQGSDNEQFF
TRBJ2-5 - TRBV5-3 CARSLETGTSDVKTQYF
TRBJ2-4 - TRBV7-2 CASSETTGANPSKNIQYF
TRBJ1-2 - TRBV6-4 CASTNGRAGGYTF
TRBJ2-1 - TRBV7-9 CASSLLGGSNEQFF
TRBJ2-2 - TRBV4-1 CASSQGGIAGGHGELFF
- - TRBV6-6 CASRRTPGGAIDEQYF
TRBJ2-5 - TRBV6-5 CASSSSGTQETQYF
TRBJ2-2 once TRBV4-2 CASSIGISPMANTGELFF
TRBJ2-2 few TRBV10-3 CAISDTGPSNTGELFF
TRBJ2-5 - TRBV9 CASSVGATGLAEETQYF
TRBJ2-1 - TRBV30 CAWSISGRSGNEQFF
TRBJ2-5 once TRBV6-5 CASRRTYGETQYF
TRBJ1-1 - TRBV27 CASTRSGINTEAFF
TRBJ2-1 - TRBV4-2 CASSPGRGSSGSNEQFF
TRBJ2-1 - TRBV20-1 CSAFRNNEQFF
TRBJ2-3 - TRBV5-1 CASRFAGDTDTQYF
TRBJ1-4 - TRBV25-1 CASGQSGQGSSSEKLFF
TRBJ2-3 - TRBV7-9 CASSLGLAEPRSQYF
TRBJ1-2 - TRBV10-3 CAISDIGRGEGGYTF
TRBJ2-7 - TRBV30 CAWSAQASEQYF
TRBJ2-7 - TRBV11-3 CASSRGRETYEQYF
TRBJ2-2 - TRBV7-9 CASSPGQGRNTGELFF
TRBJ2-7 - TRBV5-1 CASSKDFRGGEQYF
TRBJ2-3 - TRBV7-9 CASSYGLAGGEGDTQYF
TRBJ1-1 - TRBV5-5 CASSLGTGEMNTEAFF
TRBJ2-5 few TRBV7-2 CASSRQGLQETQYF
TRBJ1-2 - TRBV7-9 CASSLAGASYGYTF
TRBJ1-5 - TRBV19 CASKNRDQPQHF